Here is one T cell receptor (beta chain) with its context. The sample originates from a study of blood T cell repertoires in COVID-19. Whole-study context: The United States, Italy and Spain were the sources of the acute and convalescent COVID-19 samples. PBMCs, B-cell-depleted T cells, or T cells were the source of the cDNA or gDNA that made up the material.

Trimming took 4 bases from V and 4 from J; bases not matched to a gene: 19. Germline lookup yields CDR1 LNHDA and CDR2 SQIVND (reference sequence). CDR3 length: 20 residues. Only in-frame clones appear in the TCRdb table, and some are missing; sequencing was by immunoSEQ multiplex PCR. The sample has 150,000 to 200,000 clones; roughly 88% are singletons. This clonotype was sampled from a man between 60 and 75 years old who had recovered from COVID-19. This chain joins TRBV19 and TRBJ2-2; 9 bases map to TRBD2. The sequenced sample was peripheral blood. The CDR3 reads CASSRRVGGSGGPGTGELFF. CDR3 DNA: TGTGCCAGTAGTAGGCGAGTGGGTGGTAGCGGGGGTCCTGGCACCGGGGAGCTGTTTTTT.